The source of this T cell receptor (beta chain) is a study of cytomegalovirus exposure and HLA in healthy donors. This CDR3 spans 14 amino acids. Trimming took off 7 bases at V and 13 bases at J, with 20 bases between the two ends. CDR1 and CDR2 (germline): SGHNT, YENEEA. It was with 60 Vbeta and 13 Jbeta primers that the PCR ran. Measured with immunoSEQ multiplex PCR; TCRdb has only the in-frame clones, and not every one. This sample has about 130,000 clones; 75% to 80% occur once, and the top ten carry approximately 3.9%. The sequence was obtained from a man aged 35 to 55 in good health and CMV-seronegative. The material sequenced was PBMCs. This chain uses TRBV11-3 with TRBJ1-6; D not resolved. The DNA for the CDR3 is TGTGCCAGCACCCACCCGGCGGAGGAGGATCCCCTCCACTTT. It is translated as CASTHPAEEDPLHF.